This T cell receptor (beta chain) was sequenced during a study of T cells after yellow fever vaccination (dated by TCRdb to 2018 to 2020). Describing the broader study: Libraries from fractions with low cell numbers were prepared with the SMART-Seq v4 Ultra Low Input RNA kit. Bulk TCR alpha and beta repertoires were sequenced longitudinally to track T-cell clones before and after primary and booster YFV17D yellow fever vaccination. The cohort comprised two healthy male donors, one aged 18 to 29 and one aged 30 to 40 years. Blood samples were taken at several timepoints before and after primary and secondary immunization, and bulk PBMC replicates and cell subsets were isolated. Summary of the overall study and its limitations: After the booster, most clones that had expanded after primary vaccination were detected again (around 97% of CD4 and around nine tenths of CD8), suggesting broad maintenance of memory. FACS-sorted repertoires could contain abundant contaminating clonotypes from the bulk population, so computational filtering was required. Because the study included only a couple of donors, the extent to which the findings can be generalized is limited. Compared with the primary T-cell response, the secondary T-cell response was faster but weaker, reaching its peak on day 5 rather than on day 15. A small fraction of clonotypes showed up in both the CD4 and CD8 compartments, probably as a result of convergent recombination.

What this sample's treatment or condition label stands for: live attenuated yellow fever vaccine strain. At each blood-draw timepoint, two biological replicates of bulk PBMCs were obtained. PBMCs were isolated from peripheral blood using a standard Ficoll-Paque protocol. TriZol was used to extract RNA from bulk PBMCs, CD4 and CD8 fractions, and dextramer-positive and dextramer-negative fractions. Relative to germline, V is 3 bases shorter and J is 5 bases shorter, with 10 bases between their ends. The CDR3 has 13 amino acids, counting the end cysteine and phenylalanine. The entry retains the CDR3 DNA only, 39 bases that are in frame from base 1. From a lookup of the germline V gene, CDR1 and CDR2 are SGHVS and FNYEAQ. TCR cDNA was synthesized by 5'RACE template switching, which introduced a universal primer site and unique molecular identifiers. Priming for cDNA synthesis came from both the TCR alpha and TCR beta constant segments. Libraries were amplified in two PCR steps, with sample barcodes and sequencing adapters added in the second step. Sequencing of libraries was done on Illumina HiSeq 2500 (2x100 bp) or NovaSeq (2x150 bp). The study's processing was this. MIGEC was used to demultiplex reads and collapse the reads into UMI consensus sequences, and MiXCR was used for V(D)J alignment. Using edgeR on replicate PBMC samples, clonotypes were called vaccine-responding if FDR was below 0.01 and the log2 fold change was above 5 up to day 15. Bulk clonotypes were assigned CD4 or CD8 identity according to which sequenced CD4 or CD8 repertoire held them at higher abundance. The public reads were reanalyzed by TCRdb: fastp trimming at Q25, MiXCR alignment, in-frame beta chains only. Identical CDR3 proteins give one entry, which carries the most common genes and DNA. It is TCRdb's table, rather than the study itself, that gives the V and J calls and clone size. The sample table holds just under 600,000 distinct CDR3 sequences, of which approximately 13% were seen once. Jointly, the top ten make up over 13% of the sample.

This clonotype was counted only a few times. There is no known antigen for this receptor. No qualities accompany the bases; no much larger clone lies one base away. This receptor was identified in a man under 40 who received the YFV17D yellow fever vaccine. Recombination linked TRBV7-6 to TRBJ1-1; the D gene is perhaps TRBD1, on 6 matching bases. The input for sequencing was PBMCs, taken on the day of the yellow fever booster vaccination. The nucleotide sequence reads as follows: TGTGCCAGCAGCTTCAAGACAGGAACTGAAGCTTTCTTT. Its coded protein is CASSFKTGTEAFF.